This T cell receptor beta chain was recorded in a study of Ad26.COV2.S vaccination and SARS-CoV-2 variants. The CDR3 runs to 15 residues. Looked up from germline, CDR1 is KGHSH and CDR2 is LQKENI. Germline trimming cut 3 bases from V and 4 bases from J; bases unmatched to any gene: 7. The table came from immunoSEQ multiplex PCR; TCRdb's copy has only in-frame clones and leaves some out. The table shows hundreds of thousands of clones, with 88% occurring only once. Treatment noted: roughly 18 received Ad26.COV2.S at low or high dose, single or two shots; 5 received placebo; per-sample allocation not given. On day 63 after the first injection, vaccine and placebo recipients gave samples.

This clonotype originated in a person between 18 and 65 years old who received the Ad26.COV2.S COVID-19 vaccine or a placebo. Sample: peripheral blood, taken in a trial of Ad26.COV2.S vaccine versus placebo. The chain employs TRBV18 and TRBJ2-3; 7 nucleotides align to TRBD2. The CDR3 DNA sequence: TGTGCCAGCTCACCCGCGGGAGCGGCTGCAGATACGCAGTATTTT. It specifies CASSPAGAAADTQYF.